This TCR beta chain came from a study of blood T cell repertoires in COVID-19. Per the original methods: Reference gene primers were amplified, and this amplification served to estimate nucleated cell counts. Data came from immunoSEQ multiplex PCR; TCRdb stores just in-frame clones and leaves some out. V and J calls and clone size are those listed in that table; D and trimming were worked out from the DNA. The sample holds roughly 230,000 clones, around nine tenths seen once. V dropped 7 bases and J dropped 1; count of bases not matched to a gene: 5. The CDR3 loop spans 15 amino acids. Germline CDR1 MNHEY, CDR2 SMNVEV (reference sequence).

This receptor was identified in a man under 40 in a cohort exposed to, infected with or recovered from COVID-19 (not recorded which). Specimen: PBMCs or T cells enriched from blood (not recorded which). The chain recombines TRBV27 with TRBJ1-5; the match to TRBD1 covers 9 bases. The CDR3, as DNA: TGTGCCAGCAACCCACAGGGGGCCAGCAATCAGCCCCAGCATTTT. This gives the protein CASNPQGASNQPQHF.